Listed here is a single T cell receptor beta chain. This clone's antigen is unknown. One base away there is no much larger clone; base qualities are not given. The entry originates in a study of T cells after somatic rescue of genetic block (dated by TCRdb to about 2020). A note on the overall study: What the study looked at was long-term robustness, specifically in a T-cell system that came about through somatic rescue of a genetic block in T-cell development.

CDR1 is given as WNHNN and CDR2 as SYGVQD, both from the germline V gene (reference sequence). The V and J ends are trimmed by 0 bases and 4 bases, leaving 4 bases between them. From the cysteine up to the phenylalanine, the CDR3 has a length of 14 residues. The CDR3 DNA has 42 bases and is translated from base 1. Library preparation used the immunoSEQ multiplex PCR assay. Sourced from immuneACCESS, this table was stored by TCRdb with only in-frame sequences that have V and J called. A share of the clones is absent; for the studies checked, an unresolved V gene accounts for under half, and the remainder has no known explanation. The sample includes 60,000 to 90,000 clones, with approximately 90% observed a single time. The top ten hold roughly 2.9% of the sample.

This sequence uses TRBV10-1 and TRBJ1-6, with the D segment identity uncertain. This clonotype originated in a man aged 30 to 39. Sequenced: peripheral blood mononuclear cells (PBMCs). The DNA reads TGCGCCAGCAGTGAGTCGGGGTATAATTCACCCCTCCACTTT. This gives the protein CASSESGYNSPLHF.